This T cell receptor beta chain was captured by sequencing in a study of response to subunit inactivated influenza vaccine. TCRdb reprocessed the RT-PCR reads with MiXCR, giving one entry per CDR3 protein. This sample has 610,000 or so distinct CDR3 sequences, with 14% found just once. This clonotype occurred a few times. This TCR came from a man in his forties or fifties who received an inactivated influenza vaccine. The sequencing used PBMCs from blood, collected about 12 days after vaccination.

For the CDR3, the DNA is TGTGCCAGCGGGACTAGCGGGAGGGCCAGTGGGAATGAGCAGTTCTTC. It encodes CASGTSGRASGNEQFF. The gene calls are TRBV11-2 and TRBJ2-1; 16 bases fit TRBD2. Per the germline V gene, CDR1 is SGHAT and CDR2 is FQNNGV. The CDR3 has 16 amino acids. Trimming cost V 8 bases and J 7 bases; bases outside gene matches: 8. The complete variable domain, with remaining parts taken from reference TRBV11-2 and TRBJ2-1, reads EAGVAQSPRYKIIEKRQSVAFWCNPISGHATLYWYQQILGQGPKLLIQFQNNGVVDDSQLPKDRFSAERLKGVDSTLKIQPAKLEDSAVYLCASGTSGRASGNEQFFGPGTRLTVL.